This T cell receptor beta chain stems from a study of blood T cell repertoires in COVID-19. For the study at large: Italy, Spain and the United States were the sources of the convalescent and acute COVID-19 samples. T cells, B-cell-depleted T cells, or PBMCs provided the cDNA or gDNA that served as material.

Some clones are missing from TCRdb's copy, which holds only in-frame ones; the method was immunoSEQ multiplex PCR. This table has roughly 66,000 clones, 82% appearing once. Germline lookup yields CDR1 WNHNN and CDR2 SYGVQD (reference sequence). V dropped 6 bases and J dropped 7 bases, with 18 bases sitting between them. The CDR3 sequence is 15 residues long. The sample holds a few counts of this clone. The TCR was taken from a man in his sixties with acute or convalescent COVID-19. The specimen sequenced was peripheral blood. The chain joins TRBV10-1 to TRBJ1-4; tentatively, D is TRBD1 (5 bases). The CDR3 is CASSTTQGSVEKLFF. The DNA for the CDR3 is TGCGCCAGCAGCACAACCCAGGGAAGTGTTGAAAAACTGTTTTTT.